The 26 T cell receptor beta chains in this list originate from one sample, sequenced in a study of spatial heterogeneity in lung cancer. TCRdb fed the 5' RACE reads into MiXCR, producing one record per CDR3 protein. The data contain about 19,000 distinct CDR3 sequences, about 9% of them singletons. Time point indicated: blood at routine non-recurrence follow-up after resection. Sample: PBMCs, taken at follow-up. These receptors were obtained from a female donor with early-stage non-small cell lung cancer.

By share, this clonotype ranks as medium-sized (0.01 to 0.1%). V and J are TRBV9 and TRBJ2-7; no definite D call. V was pared by 0 bases and J by 5 bases, with 9 bases between. CDR3 length: 13 residues. The V gene's germline CDR1 is SGDLS and CDR2 YYNGEE. The CDR3: CASSVGVQHEQYF. For the CDR3, the DNA is TGTGCCAGCAGCGTAGGCGTTCAGCACGAGCAGTACTTC.

At least ten counts were recorded for this clonotype. The gene calls are TRBV20-1 and TRBJ2-7; no reliable D call. Trimming took 4 bases from V and 2 from J, leaving 15 bases between them. The CDR3 has 14 amino acids. Germline CDR1 DFQATT, CDR2 SNEGSKA (reference sequence). CDR3 in amino acids: CSAIPGPSPYEQYF. In DNA form, the CDR3 reads TGCAGTGCTATTCCCGGACCGTCCCCCTACGAGCAGTACTTC.

This clonotype occurred many times. The chain recombines TRBV19 with TRBJ2-6; D is undetermined. This CDR3 spans 16 amino acids. CDR1 LNHDA and CDR2 SQIVND come from the germline V gene (reference sequence). V was clipped by 7 bases and J by 0 bases, with 13 bases between them. The CDR3 reads CASKRTDTSGANVLTF. The DNA of the CDR3 is TGTGCCAGTAAGAGGACGGATACCTCTGGGGCCAACGTCCTGACTTTC.

This clonotype was detected many times. The chain has TRBV14 and TRBJ2-3, with 7 bases that match TRBD2. The CDR3 totals 15 residues. The V and J ends lost 1 base and 1 base, in that order; junction bases with no gene match: 2. Germline-derived CDR1 and CDR2 are SGHDN and FVKESK. CDR3 sequence: CASSQVSGGTDTQYF. The CDR3 DNA sequence: TGTGCCAGCAGCCAAGTGAGCGGGGGCACAGATACGCAGTATTTT.

This clonotype occurred many times. The chain is built from TRBV23-1 and TRBJ1-5, with unresolved D. TRBV23-1 is sorted into the ORF group, with uncertain function. V was shortened by 4 bases and J by 2 bases, with 9 bases between the two germline ends. This CDR3 contains 14 residues. The CDR3 coding sequence is TGCGCCAGCAGTCCGGACGGGGGCAATCAGCCCCAGCATTTT. It yields the protein CASSPDGGNQPQHF.

The V gene is TRBV28, the J gene TRBJ1-5; TRBD1 matches at 9 bases. V trimming: 1 base; J trimming: 4 bases; junction bases outside the gene matches: 2. Germline lookup yields CDR1 MDHEN and CDR2 SYDVKM. This CDR3 is 15 amino acids long. CDR3 in amino acids: CASSLFGQGNQPQHF. For the CDR3, the DNA is TGTGCCAGCAGTTTATTCGGACAGGGGAATCAGCCCCAGCATTTT.

This clonotype was found many times. This chain joins TRBV2 and TRBJ2-3; TRBD2 aligns across 10 bases. This CDR3 comprises 16 residues. V lost 8 bases and J lost 2; bases outside the gene matches: 10. CDR1 and CDR2 (germline): SNHLY, FYNNEI. CDR3 DNA: TGTGCCAGCCGCCTGCTCAGCGGGAGGGCCACAGATACGCAGTATTTT. Its translation is CASRLLSGRATDTQYF.

This clonotype has just a few counts. V usage is TRBV11-2 and J usage is TRBJ2-5; TRBD1 agrees at 9 bases. CDR3 length: 15 residues. With 5 bases clipped from V and 4 bases from J, the junction kept 8 bases outside the gene matches. The germline gives CDR1 SGHAT, CDR2 FQNNGV. Written as DNA, the CDR3 is TGTGCCAGCAGCCAGCGACAGGGGGACGGAGAGACCCAGTACTTC. Translated, it gives CASSQRQGDGETQYF.

The chain couples TRBV4-2 to TRBJ2-1; 10 nucleotides line up with TRBD2. Trimming removed 1 base from V and 6 bases from J; junction bases left unmatched: 6. There are 16 residues in the CDR3. Germline V gene data show CDR1 as LGHNA and CDR2 as YNFKEQ. CDR3: CASSQVAASGSNEQFF. For the CDR3, the DNA is TGTGCCAGCAGCCAAGTCGCGGCTAGCGGGAGCAATGAGCAGTTCTTC.

In this sample, this clonotype turned up many times. The rearrangement links TRBV5-5 to TRBJ2-5; D is undetermined. The CDR3 extends over 11 amino acids. Germline CDR1 reads SGHKS; CDR2 reads YYEKEE (reference sequence). Trimming stripped 2 bases from V and 4 bases from J, with 3 bases between. DNA for the CDR3: TGTGCCAGCAGCTTAGCAGAGACCCAGTACTTC. Translated, it gives CASSLAETQYF.

There are many counts of this clonotype. The chain is built from TRBV10-3 and TRBJ2-7; D perhaps matches TRBD2 (6 bases). The V gene's germline CDR1 is ENHRY and CDR2 SYGVKD. Deletions cut 4 bases from V and 3 bases from J, with 16 bases between. The CDR3 is 15 amino acids. The CDR3 reads CAISGGSAGSYEQYF. The CDR3 nucleotides are TGTGCCATCAGTGGGGGGAGCGCGGGGAGCTACGAGCAGTACTTC.

This clonotype was observed many times. This sequence joins TRBV12-3 or TRBV12-4 and TRBJ1-6, with D uncertain. This CDR3 comprises 13 residues. The DNA of the CDR3 is TGTGGGACGGCGAGCTCCTATAATTCACCCCTCCACTTT. Its protein product is CGTASSYNSPLHF.

With respect to this clonotype: This may stem from a read error, because a much larger clone lies one nucleotide away. J is TRBJ2-7 and V is TRBV19; D may be TRBD2 (5 bases). CDR3 length: 12 residues. CDR1 is LNHDA and CDR2 is SQIVND in the germline V gene (reference sequence). The DNA for the CDR3 is TGTGCCAGTACTATAGAAGGGAGTGAGCAGTACTTC. It codes for CASTIEGSEQYF. The complete variable domain, with remaining parts taken from reference TRBV19 and TRBJ2-7, reads DGGITQSPKYLFRKEGQNVTLSCEQNLNHDAMYWYRQDPGQGLRLIYYSQIVNDFQKGDIAEGYSVSREKKESFPLTVTSAQKNPTAFYLCASTIEGSEQYFGPGTRLTVT.

The V and J genes are TRBV4-3 and TRBJ2-3; D is perhaps TRBD2 (6 bases). This CDR3 is built from 17 residues. Germline assignment: CDR1 LGHNA and CDR2 YSLEER. Trimming removed 0 bases at V and 2 bases at J, with 15 bases between. The CDR3 nucleotides are TGCGCCAGCAGCCAAGATTGGAGGGACCGCCACACAGATACGCAGTATTTT. Amino acid sequence: CASSQDWRDRHTDTQYF.

This clonotype was seen many times. The CDR3 protein is CASSVRRSETQYF. The CDR3 DNA is TGTGCCAGCAGTGTCAGGAGGTCCGAGACGCAGTATTTT. The V gene is TRBV6-5, the J gene TRBJ2-3; D may be TRBD2 (5 bases). V gave up 5 bases and J gave up 9 bases, with 15 bases separating them. This CDR3 is built from 13 residues. Per germline, CDR1 MNHEY and CDR2 SVGAGI.

This clonotype was seen many times. The CDR3 loop reads CASKWGGRTEAFF. CDR3 bases: TGTGCCAGCAAGTGGGGGGGGAGAACTGAAGCTTTCTTT. The rearrangement joins TRBV28 to TRBJ1-1; TRBD1 might be the D (5 bases). The germline gives CDR1 MDHEN, CDR2 SYDVKM. Trimming removed 7 bases from V and 5 bases from J, with 14 bases in between. CDR3 size: 13 residues.

This clonotype came up many times. The CDR3 coding sequence is TGTGCCAGCTCAGGGGGCGCATCCTATGGCTACACCTTC. This gives the protein CASSGGASYGYTF. The chain has TRBV19 and TRBJ1-2; 8 bases fit TRBD1. This CDR3 is 13 amino acids long. The germline V gene has CDR1 LNHDA and CDR2 SQIVND (reference sequence). J gave up 4 bases and V 9 bases, and 7 bases lay outside the gene matches.

At least ten counts were recorded for this clonotype. This rearrangement joins TRBV20-1 to TRBJ2-3; 10 bases are shared with TRBD2. The J segment lost 6 bases and the V segment lost 8 bases, leaving 17 bases of the junction unmatched. The CDR3 has 16 residues. CDR1 and CDR2 (germline): DFQATT, SNEGSKA (reference sequence). The chain's CDR3 is CSSLAIGSSGSDTQYF. The CDR3 DNA sequence: TGCAGTTCGCTAGCGATCGGGTCTAGCGGGAGCGATACGCAGTATTTT.

This clonotype has at least ten counts. CDR3 region: CASSPDRFLQYF. The CDR3 bases are TGTGCCAGCAGCCCCGACAGGTTTCTCCAGTACTTC. The gene calls are TRBV7-9 and TRBJ2-7; weak D call: TRBD1 (6 bases). V was cut by 5 bases and J by 10 bases, with 15 bases left in between. Germline V gene lookup returns CDR1 SEHNR and CDR2 FQNEAQ (reference sequence). The CDR3 totals 12 residues.

In its sample, this clonotype ranks as medium-sized. The gene calls are TRBV29-1 and TRBJ1-4; D might be TRBD1 (5 bases). Deletions cut 7 bases from V and 7 bases from J, with 13 bases between. Germline lookup yields CDR1 SQVTM and CDR2 ANQGSEA. The CDR3 has 12 amino acids. The CDR3 here is CSAGPGGEKLFF. Written as DNA, the CDR3 is TGCAGCGCGGGCCCTGGGGGTGAAAAACTGTTTTTT.

Many counts were recorded for this clonotype. V and J are TRBV7-9 and TRBJ2-3; D is undetermined. V gave up 1 base and J gave up 4 bases, with 6 bases separating them. The CDR3 loop spans 13 amino acids. Looked up from germline, CDR1 is SEHNR and CDR2 is FQNEAQ (reference sequence). The CDR3 DNA reads as TGTGCCAGCAGCTTAGAAGGCTCAGATACGCAGTATTTT. The encoded protein is CASSLEGSDTQYF.

This clonotype was seen a few times. V is TRBV2 and J is TRBJ2-3; D perhaps matches TRBD2 (5 bases). CDR1 and CDR2 from the germline V gene are SNHLY and FYNNEI. The CDR3 is 15 amino acids. Trimming removed 7 bases at V and 1 base at J, with 15 bases between. The CDR3 DNA reads TGTGCCAGCATCGGGAACCGACTCGGCACAGATACGCAGTATTTT. Translating gives CASIGNRLGTDTQYF.

This clonotype was observed at least ten times. The chain employs TRBV29-1 and TRBJ2-5, with 7 bases fitting TRBD1. The V gene's germline CDR1 is SQVTM and CDR2 ANQGSEA. V was clipped by 2 bases and J by 7 bases; unmatched bases: 10. The CDR3 spans 14 residues. CDR3 in amino acids: CSVETGQVVGTQYF. As DNA, the CDR3 is TGCAGCGTTGAAACTGGACAGGTAGTTGGGACCCAGTACTTC.

This clonotype was seen many times. V usage is TRBV14 and J usage is TRBJ1-5; D gene ambiguous. The CDR3 loop spans 15 amino acids. Looked up from germline, CDR1 is SGHDN and CDR2 is FVKESK. The V and J ends lost 0 bases and 3 bases respectively, with 9 bases between them. The DNA for the CDR3 is TGTGCCAGCAGCCAAGATTTTTGGCCCAATCAGCCCCAGCATTTT. Translated: CASSQDFWPNQPQHF.

The DNA for the CDR3 is TGTGCCAGCAGCTTAGAAGGACAGGGGGGAACCGGGGAGCTGTTTTTT. Translating it yields CASSLEGQGGTGELFF. The V gene is TRBV7-2, the J gene TRBJ2-2; TRBD1 matches at 10 bases. Germline CDR1 and CDR2: SGHTA and FQGNSA. Trimming at V came to 1 base and at J to 5 bases, leaving 4 bases not matched to a gene. CDR3 size: 16 residues.

This clonotype was counted ten times or more. This chain links TRBV5-4 with TRBJ2-1; 9 nucleotides align to TRBD2. Germline loops: CDR1 SGHNT, CDR2 YYREEE (reference sequence). The CDR3 has 14 amino acids. With 5 bases clipped from V and 9 bases from J, the junction kept 9 bases outside the gene matches. This CDR3 is CASRLSPSGTEQFF. The DNA of the CDR3 is TGTGCCAGCAGATTGAGCCCTAGCGGGACTGAGCAGTTCTTC.